The T cell receptor (beta chain) under discussion was sequenced for a study of regulatory T cells in long-lasting Graves disease. Both iRepertoire HTBI primers and Arm-PCR of CDR3 regions were used to build the TCR beta libraries. TCRdb redid the calling of the multiplex PCR reads with MiXCR, one entry per CDR3 protein. The table records some 560,000 distinct CDR3 sequences, 15% to 20% of them present only once. The CDR3 is 13 amino acids. Looked up from germline, CDR1 is MNHEY and CDR2 is SVGAGI. Trimming took off 1 base at V and 7 bases at J, with 7 bases between the two ends. The table lists this clonotype with many counts. Time point given: newly diagnosed GD, antithyroid drugs for less than 3 months. TCR sequences were obtained from RNA taken from PBMCs. These records were also assigned to another study, of T cells in Graves' hyperthyroidism and ophthalmopathy.

The receptor was derived from a woman aged 40-60 years with Graves disease. The V gene is TRBV6-5, the J gene TRBJ1-4; no firm D call. The sample in question was peripheral blood mononuclear cells (PBMCs), obtained at new diagnosis, from a patient treated with antithyroid drugs. The CDR3 loop reads CASSYYNGEKLFF. The CDR3 DNA is TGTGCCAGCAGTTACTACAACGGTGAAAAACTGTTTTTT.